Detailed here is one T cell receptor beta chain. Its antigen remains undetermined. No clone much larger than this one lies a single base away; base qualities are absent. To prepare the library, 5' RACE was applied. These reads were obtained on a NextSeq 500. In the TCR library protocol, unique molecular identifiers were attached to individual cDNA molecules to correct for PCR bias and sequencing error. Sequencing covered both TCR alpha and beta chains, and within each sample the abundances of alpha and beta sequences were tightly co-correlated. The authors' analysis ran thus. Decombinator V4 was used to perform V gene, J gene and CDR3 annotation of TCR sequences. TCRs were defined as expanded if a significant change between any two time points was detected under a Poisson model with p below 0.0001. TCR abundances were normalised to the total number of TCRs sequenced per sample and expressed as counts per million. MAIT TCRs were defined by TRAV1-2 paired with TRAJ12, TRAJ20 or TRAJ33, and iNKT TCRs by TRAV10 paired with TRAJ18. VDJdb, accessed 1 November 2021, was searched for CMV, EBV and SARS-CoV-2 annotated TCRs, excluding TCRs annotated for multiple antigens. TCRdb took the public reads, trimmed them with fastp at Q25, ran MiXCR for clone calling and kept in-frame beta chains. Rows merge per CDR3 protein into single entries with the most common DNA and genes. These V and J calls rely on TCRdb rather than the paper's analysis. Counted in this sample were around 80,000 distinct CDR3 sequences; over 10% of them appeared once. The ten largest clones capture roughly 5.5% of the sample.

CDR1 MNHNY and CDR2 SVGAGI are derived from the germline V gene (reference sequence). The CDR3 measures 15 amino acids from cysteine to phenylalanine. Of all the DNA, just the CDR3 is kept, 45 bases in frame from base 1. Between the V and J ends, shortened by 5 bases and 0 bases respectively, the junction contains 12 bases. These data are taken from a study of early T cells in non-severe SARS-CoV-2 infection (dated by TCRdb to 2020 to 2022). In terms of the full investigation: Because TCR sequencing relied on bulk RNA taken from unsorted whole blood, pairing of alpha and beta chains was not possible.

This was a case-control study nested in a cohort of healthcare workers in London, UK, who had nasopharyngeal swab PCR tests and blood samples taken every week. Between 23 and 31 March 2020, the week of the UK lockdown, healthcare workers were enrolled and then followed up weekly for as long as 16 weeks. Overall results and qualifications from the work: VDJdb matching was skewed toward anti-spike CD8 responses and likely underestimated virus-specific expansions by missing private and CD4 specificities.

The chain couples TRBV6-6 to TRBJ2-3; the D gene is possibly TRBD2, with 6 bases matching. The receptor was derived from an adult who was a healthcare worker with PCR-confirmed SARS-CoV-2 infection or an uninfected control (not recorded which). The sequenced material came from whole blood. The CDR3 region has the sequence CASSRDFSSTDTQYF. In nucleotides, the sequence is TGTGCCAGCAGTCGGGACTTCTCCAGCACAGATACGCAGTATTTT.